The TCR beta chain described here comes from a study of CD8 T cells in ankylosing spondylitis (dated by TCRdb to 2015 to 2018). Regarding the research as a whole: The study profiled T cell receptor beta repertoires in healthy donors and ankylosing spondylitis patients to find disease-linked TCR variants. The full study cohort was made up of 25 ankylosing spondylitis patients and roughly 100 healthy donors. Peripheral blood samples were taken, and synovial fluid was additionally collected from ankylosing spondylitis patients. The investigation overall reported the following: Blood from ankylosing spondylitis patients appeared to be characterized by a TCR beta motif composed of about 8 highly homologous amino acid variants. Some motif variants had previously been reported in the synovial fluid and blood of reactive arthritis patients, which suggests shared mechanisms of disease initiation. The disease-linked clones showed a CD8+ phenotype and occurred at relatively low frequencies in peripheral blood. Significant enrichment of the disease-linked clones was reported in matched synovial fluid samples from ankylosing spondylitis patients.

To note about this clonotype: The clone's antigen remains unknown. Within one base of it there is no much larger clone, and no base qualities were kept.

Including the terminal cysteine and phenylalanine, the CDR3 comprises 15 residues. Only CDR3 DNA remains: 45 bases, in frame from the first base. Sequences SGHKS (CDR1) and YYEKEE (CDR2) are obtained from the germline V gene (reference sequence). V loses 7 bases of germline sequence and J loses 3 bases, and the interval between the two ends is 19 bases. Sequenced using an Illumina HiSeq 2500. Quantitative 5'-RACE with molecular barcodes was used to prepare TCR beta libraries. On the authors' methods: A new computational method based on a probabilistic model of VDJ rearrangement was used to identify disease-linked TCR variants. TCRdb reanalyzed the raw reads on its own, using fastp at Q25 for trimming and MiXCR for clone calling, and kept in-frame beta chains. A single entry per CDR3 protein holds the most common genes and DNA from its merged rows. The V and J calls were determined by TCRdb, not by the authors. This sample holds fewer than 650,000 distinct CDR3 sequences; approximately 12% were observed only once. The ten biggest clones cover approximately 6.3% of the sample.

The receptor was isolated from a male donor with ankylosing spondylitis. The sample consisted of blood, either unsorted or a sorted T cell fraction (not recorded which). The rearranged segments are TRBV5-5 and TRBJ1-2; TRBD1 is a weak D gene call, 5 bases matching. This receptor carries the CDR3 CASRPGGDKDYGYTF. The nucleotide sequence reads TGTGCCAGCCGCCCAGGAGGGGATAAAGACTATGGCTACACCTTC. Joined to the reference TRBV5-5 and TRBJ1-2 proteins, this CDR3 gives the full variable domain: DAGVTQSPTHLIKTRGQQVTLRCSPISGHKSVSWYQQVLGQGPQFIFQYYEKEERGRGNFPDRFSARQFPNYSSELNVNALLLGDSALYLCASRPGGDKDYGYTFGSGTRLTVV.